The clone carrying this T cell receptor beta chain was observed at least ten times. What it recognizes is unknown. The data originate from a study of T cells in Graves' hyperthyroidism and ophthalmopathy. Study outcomes and limitations: The authors' 13 V-J model separated ophthalmopathy from stable hyperthyroidism.

J gave up 4 bases and V 5 bases, and 8 bases lay outside the gene matches. In germline, CDR1 is LGHNT, CDR2 FRNRAP. The CDR3 contains 16 residues. Source material for PBMCs was more than 7.5 ml fresh peripheral blood. The TCR beta CDR3 regions underwent amplification using RNA transcripts as the source. With the HTBI primer set, the TCR CDR3 went through a first round of RT-PCR. TCRdb ran MiXCR on the multiplex PCR reads and lists one entry per CDR3 protein. The sample shows 350,000 to 400,000 distinct CDR3 sequences, roughly 20% of them seen only once. The chain uses TRBV12-5 and TRBJ2-1; the match to TRBD2 covers 10 bases. The sample consisted of blood. This clonotype was sampled from a man aged 18 to 29 with Graves' ophthalmopathy. This CDR3 is CASGTPRAGGYNEQFF. The CDR3 bases are TGTGCTAGTGGTACCCCTCGAGCGGGGGGGTACAATGAGCAGTTCTTC.